This T cell receptor beta chain was profiled in a study of OX40 agonist ivuxolimab in advanced cancers. Measured with immunoSEQ multiplex PCR; TCRdb has only the in-frame clones, and not every one. The sample records over 95,000 clones, 95% to 97% being singletons. The sample here was CD4+ or CD8+ T cells sorted from blood, taken in a trial of the OX40 agonist ivuxolimab. The clonotype originates from an adult with an advanced solid tumor such as melanoma, head and neck, liver or kidney cancer.

The CDR3 is CASSPGQGVNGYTF. The CDR3 DNA reads TGTGCCAGCAGTCCGGGACAGGGGGTGAATGGCTACACCTTC. V gene TRBV6-5 combines with J gene TRBJ1-2; TRBD1 matches 11 bases. Trimming removed 5 bases from V and 6 bases from J; junction bases left unmatched: 5. CDR1 MNHEY and CDR2 SVGAGI come from the germline V gene. CDR3 length: 14 residues.